This T cell receptor (beta chain) was observed in a study of blood T cell repertoires in COVID-19 (dated by TCRdb to about 2020). Broadly, across the study: Collaborator samples came from the United States, Italy and Spain and covered acute and convalescent phases of COVID-19. Where available, HLA class I and class II types were taken from metadata supplied by the sample provider and were not determined by assay-based typing. Subjects who had been exposed to COVID-19, were actively infected with it, or had recovered from it provided the deeply sampled blood TCRbeta repertoires that made up the dataset. A de-identified subject ID, COVID-19 status, age in years and sex were almost always included in the sample metadata. The material from the prospective study consisted of cDNA or gDNA derived from T cells, B-cell-depleted T cells, or PBMCs. Samples were obtained from the ongoing ImmuneRACE study (first 160 participants) and from about 1,300 subjects provided by 6 global collaborators. The repertoires were released in a freely available public database intended as a resource for research on the immune response to SARS-CoV-2.

In the case of this clone: Its antigen has not been determined. Base qualities are not recorded, but no much larger clone differs from it by a single base.

In the germline V gene, CDR1 corresponds to MRHNA and CDR2 to SNTAGT. The CDR3 has 18 amino acids, counting the end cysteine and phenylalanine. The retained sequence is limited to the CDR3, 54 bases, with the frame set at the first base. Ends trimmed: V by 2 bases, J by 4 bases; bases unmatched to a gene: 11. Participants in the prospective study were enrolled through a virtual design, were aged roughly 18 to 100 years, and lived in approximately 24 United States geographic areas. To assign participants to cohorts, the prospective study relied on clinical history that participants themselves reported in a screening survey and a study questionnaire. Each participant in the prospective study had whole blood, serum and a nasopharyngeal or oropharyngeal swab collected by mobile phlebotomists. Additional blood draws and questionnaires over an approximately two-month period could optionally be provided by prospective study participants. Blood samples from the prospective study were shipped frozen or at room temperature prior to DNA extraction.

The immunoSEQ Assay, a bias-controlled multiplex PCR, was used to amplify TCRbeta CDR3 regions from genomic DNA. Per the authors' processing: Nucleated cell counts per sample were estimated from amplification of reference gene primers within the assay. Sequence reads were collapsed and filtered to measure the absolute abundance of every unique TCRbeta CDR3 rearrangement. For each sample, productive Simpson clonality was calculated as the square root of Simpson's diversity index over productive rearrangements. TCRdb re-hosts the immuneACCESS table, in-frame sequences only. Its copies lack some clones; in the studies checked, an unresolved V gene accounts for under half of them, and the cause for the rest is not known. V and J calls and clone size are given by that table; D and trimming were obtained from the DNA. A total of roughly 250,000 clones appear in this sample, around 86% of them only once. The top ten hold 2.5% to 3.5% of the sample.

General study outcomes and caveats: The quantity of clinical and demographic metadata differed by source and by participant and was supplied without curation.

The specimen sequenced was PBMCs or T cells enriched from blood (not recorded which). This receptor was identified in a woman in her 40s with acute COVID-19. The chain links TRBV6-4 with TRBJ2-1; 10 junctional bases match TRBD2. The CDR3: CASSDVPNRLAGYNEQFF. The sequence in DNA is TGTGCCAGCAGTGACGTTCCCAACAGACTAGCGGGTTACAATGAGCAGTTCTTC.